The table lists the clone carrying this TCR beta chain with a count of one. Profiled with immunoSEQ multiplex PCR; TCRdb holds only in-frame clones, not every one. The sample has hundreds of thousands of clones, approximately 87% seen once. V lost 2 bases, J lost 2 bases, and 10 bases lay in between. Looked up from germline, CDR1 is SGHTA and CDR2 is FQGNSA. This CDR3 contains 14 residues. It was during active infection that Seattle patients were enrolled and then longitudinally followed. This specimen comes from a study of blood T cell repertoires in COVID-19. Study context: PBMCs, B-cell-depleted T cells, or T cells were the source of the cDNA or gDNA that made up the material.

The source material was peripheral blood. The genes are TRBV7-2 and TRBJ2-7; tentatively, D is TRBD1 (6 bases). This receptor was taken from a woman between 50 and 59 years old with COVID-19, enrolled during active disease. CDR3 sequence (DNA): TGTGCCAGCAGCTTATCACGGACAGCCTACGAGCAGTACTTC. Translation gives CASSLSRTAYEQYF.